The 17 T cell receptor beta chains below all came from one sample that was sequenced in a study of shared clonotypes between healthy human individuals. Sequenced by immunoSEQ multiplex PCR; TCRdb stores in-frame clones only, minus some. The sample contains about 1.4 million clones, 96% of which appear only once. The specimen was naive CD4+ T cells sorted from blood. Subset described: CD45RA+ positively selected. These receptors all come from a man aged 25 to 40 in good health.

The table lists this clone with a count of one. V and J are TRBV6-5 and TRBJ1-3, with D possibly being TRBD1 (5 bases). The CDR3 consists of 14 residues. Germline-derived CDR1 and CDR2 are MNHEY and SVGAGI. Trimming stripped 7 bases from V and 0 bases from J, with 10 bases between. In nucleotides, the CDR3 is TGTGCCAGCAACGGGGGGACCTCTGGAAACACCATATATTTT. Its protein product is CASNGGTSGNTIYF.

The J gene is TRBJ1-2, the V gene TRBV7-9; D might be TRBD1 (6 bases). Trimming removed 5 bases from V and 4 bases from J, with 17 bases in between. CDR3 length equals 15 residues. The V gene's germline CDR1 is SEHNR and CDR2 FQNEAQ (reference sequence). The CDR3 sequence is CASSLPGQPTYGYTF. CDR3 DNA: TGTGCCAGCAGCCTTCCTGGACAGCCAACCTATGGCTACACCTTC.

V is TRBV27 and J is TRBJ1-1; D unclear. Germline V lookup: CDR1 MNHEY, CDR2 SMNVEV (reference sequence). The ends were cut back, 8 bases at V and 1 base at J, with 14 bases in the middle. The CDR3 loop spans 14 amino acids. CDR3 in amino acids: CASFVGRENTEAFF. In DNA, the CDR3 is TGTGCCAGCTTTGTCGGGCGGGAGAACACTGAAGCTTTCTTT.

The chain employs TRBV18 and TRBJ2-3; no firm D call. The V end lost 3 bases, the J end lost 8 bases, and 9 bases lay between the germline ends. The germline V gene encodes CDR1 KGHSH and CDR2 LQKENI. The CDR3 totals 12 residues. CDR3 nucleotides: TGTGCCAGCTCACCGAGGTTGGGTACGCAGTATTTT. Translation gives CASSPRLGTQYF.

The rearrangement joins TRBV28 to TRBJ1-2; the D is unclear. The CDR3 length is 14 residues. V lost 3 bases and J 5 bases, leaving 13 bases between the germline ends. Germline CDR1 and CDR2: MDHEN and SYDVKM. The CDR3 DNA follows: TGTGCCAGCAGTTTGAATCGGTCTCGGTATGGCTACACCTTC. Translating it yields CASSLNRSRYGYTF.

V is TRBV10-1 and J is TRBJ1-4, with no clear D. This CDR3 is built from 14 residues. The V and J ends lost 2 bases and 9 bases respectively, with 13 bases between them. Germline V gene data show CDR1 as WNHNN and CDR2 as SYGVQD (reference sequence). In DNA form, the CDR3 reads TGCGCCAGCAGTGAGCCGCGCGGTGGTCAAAAACTGTTTTTT. This gives the protein CASSEPRGGQKLFF.

The chain links TRBV7-2 to TRBJ1-5, with a tentative D call TRBD1 (6 bases). The CDR3 covers 18 residues. Between the trimmed V and J ends, which lost 1 base and 0 bases, there was a span of 16 bases. Germline assignment: CDR1 SGHTA and CDR2 FQGNSA. The CDR3 sequence: CASSLVSAGTFSNQPQHF. The CDR3 DNA sequence: TGTGCCAGCAGCTTAGTTTCCGCCGGGACATTTAGCAATCAGCCCCAGCATTTT.

The rearrangement joins TRBV6-6 to TRBJ2-5, with a possible D match to TRBD2 (6 bases). Trimming took off 5 bases at V and 1 base at J, with 11 bases between the two ends. Germline V gene sequence: CDR1 MNHNY, CDR2 SVGAGI (reference sequence). The CDR3 covers 14 residues. CDR3 nucleotide sequence: TGTGCCAGCAGTCCCGTGGAGGGCCAAGAGACCCAGTACTTC. Translated, it gives CASSPVEGQETQYF.

The chain combines TRBV5-1 with TRBJ2-7, with 12 bases aligning to TRBD1. The V and J ends lost 4 bases and 3 bases, in that order; junction bases with no gene match: 14. The germline V gene encodes CDR1 SGHRS and CDR2 YFSETQ. This CDR3 has 18 residues. CDR3 coding DNA: TGCGCCAGCAGCCCGGGACAGGGGGCGCCGCTCTTTCACTACGAGCAGTACTTC. It yields the protein CASSPGQGAPLFHYEQYF.

The chain carries TRBV4-2 and TRBJ1-5; 7 bases map to TRBD1. J lost 11 bases, V lost 7 bases, and 8 bases had no gene match. The length of the CDR3 is 12 residues. Germline V gene data show CDR1 as LGHNA and CDR2 as YNFKEQ. CDR3 protein: CASIGTEGAQHF. The CDR3 DNA sequence: TGTGCCAGCATAGGGACAGAAGGAGCCCAGCATTTT.

The chain joins TRBV28 to TRBJ2-2; unclear D gene. The CDR3 sequence is 13 residues long. Germline CDR1 MDHEN, CDR2 SYDVKM. The V gene lost 4 bases and the J gene lost 8 bases, with 11 bases spanning the gap. The CDR3, as DNA: TGTGCCAGCAGTTCGGGTACAACAGGGGAGCTGTTTTTT. Amino acids: CASSSGTTGELFF. The full variable domain, completed using reference TRBV28 and TRBJ2-2, is DVKVTQSSRYLVKRTGEKVFLECVQDMDHENMFWYRQDPGLGLRLIYFSYDVKMKEKGDIPEGYSVSREKKERFSLILESASTNQTSMYLCASSSGTTGELFFGEGSRLTVL.

V gene TRBV25-1 combines with J gene TRBJ1-2; no definite D call. The germline CDR1 and CDR2 sequences are MGHDK and SYGVNS. The V gene lost 8 bases and the J gene lost 2 bases, with 12 bases spanning the gap. The CDR3 contains 13 residues. CDR3 sequence reads: CASSGIANYGYTF. CDR3 DNA: TGTGCCAGCTCCGGAATCGCCAACTATGGCTACACCTTC.

This chain uses TRBV9 with TRBJ2-7, with D possibly matching TRBD1 (5 bases). The V end was cut by 3 bases, the J end by 5 bases, with 18 bases between. The CDR3 runs 15 residues. Looked up from germline, CDR1 is SGDLS and CDR2 is YYNGEE. The CDR3 nucleotides are TGTGCCAGCAGCGCCCAGGACATCGCACTCCACGAGCAGTACTTC. It specifies CASSAQDIALHEQYF.

The chain joins TRBV25-1 to TRBJ2-2; D unresolved. Per the germline V gene, CDR1 is MGHDK and CDR2 is SYGVNS. V lost 5 bases to trimming and J lost 7 bases, with 14 bases between them. This CDR3 has 14 amino acids. The CDR3 here is CASSTLHSLGELFF. In nucleotides, the CDR3 is TGTGCCAGCAGTACCCTACATTCTCTCGGGGAGCTGTTTTTT. Variable domain in full (rest from reference TRBV25-1 and TRBJ2-2): EADIYQTPRYLVIGTGKKITLECSQTMGHDKMYWYQQDPGMELHLIHYSYGVNSTEKGDLSSESTVSRIRTEHFPLTLESARPSHTSQYLCASSTLHSLGELFFGEGSRLTVL.

J is TRBJ2-3 and V is TRBV5-5, with TRBD1 matching 9 bases. V was clipped by 3 bases and J by 4 bases; unmatched bases: 6. Germline V lookup: CDR1 SGHKS, CDR2 YYEKEE (reference sequence). There are 15 residues in the CDR3. The CDR3 loop is CASSSPDRGPDTQYF. For the CDR3, the DNA is TGTGCCAGCAGCTCGCCGGACAGGGGCCCAGATACGCAGTATTTT.

Comment on this clone: This same CDR3 is encoded by further DNA sequences in the sample. The chain is built from TRBV7-9 and TRBJ2-2; D remains ambiguous. Germline CDR1 and CDR2: SEHNR and FQNEAQ (reference sequence). The CDR3 runs to 12 residues. Trimming pared 6 bases from V and 1 base from J, leaving 3 bases between. CDR3 in DNA: TGTGCCAGCAGTTGGAACACCGGGGAGCTGTTTTTT. The encoded protein is CASSWNTGELFF.

V and J are TRBV10-3 and TRBJ2-7; 8 bases are a match to TRBD1. Germline CDR1 reads ENHRY; CDR2 reads SYGVKD. CDR3 length: 15 amino acids. V trimming: 6 bases; J trimming: 5 bases; junction bases outside the gene matches: 12. CDR3 loop: CAIRPGQAIFDEQYF. The DNA for the CDR3 is TGTGCCATCAGACCGGGACAGGCCATTTTCGACGAGCAGTACTTC.